This entry lists 4 T cell receptor beta chains sequenced from one sample in a study of blood T cell repertoires in COVID-19. TCRdb's table, derived via immunoSEQ multiplex PCR, lists solely in-frame clones and lacks some. The sample shows hundreds of thousands of clones, 70% to 90% of them seen only once. The sequenced material came from peripheral blood. The origin of the receptors is a man between 45 and 60 years old with COVID-19, enrolled during active disease.

The V gene is TRBV7-8, the J gene TRBJ1-6; D may be TRBD1 (6 bases). CDR1 and CDR2 (germline): SGHVS, FQNEAQ. This CDR3 has 17 residues. V shed 0 bases and J shed 8 bases, with 17 bases lying between them. The CDR3 loop reads CASSLAKRTVNYSPLHF. DNA of the CDR3: TGTGCCAGCAGCTTAGCTAAAAGGACAGTGAATTATTCACCCCTCCACTTT.

The CDR3 is CASSVEVDRGPYGYTF. The CDR3 region has the DNA TGTGCCAGCAGCGTAGAGGTAGACAGGGGGCCCTATGGCTACACCTTC. The rearrangement links TRBV9 to TRBJ1-2; 10 nucleotides align to TRBD1. This CDR3 has 16 amino acids. V dropped 0 bases and J dropped 4; count of bases not matched to a gene: 6. Germline assignment: CDR1 SGDLS and CDR2 YYNGEE.

The genes are TRBV9 and TRBJ2-1; 8 nucleotides line up with TRBD2. The germline CDR1 and CDR2 sequences are SGDLS and YYNGEE. After removal of 0 bases from V and 8 bases from J, the junction contained 7 bases not matched to a gene. There are 15 residues in the CDR3. The CDR3 protein is CASSVVGSGADEQFF. DNA of the CDR3: TGTGCCAGCAGCGTAGTCGGTAGCGGGGCGGATGAGCAGTTCTTC.

This clone was recorded once. The rearrangement joins TRBV23-1 to TRBJ2-7, with 11 positions matching TRBD1. TRBV23-1 is recorded as an ORF, its role being uncertain. This CDR3 has 15 amino acids. V trimming: 0 bases; J trimming: 6 bases; junction bases outside the gene matches: 4. This CDR3 is CASSQSGQGVLEQYF. For the CDR3, the DNA is TGCGCCAGCAGTCAATCGGGACAGGGGGTGCTCGAGCAGTACTTC.